These T cell receptor beta chains were read from a single sample in a study of shared clonotypes between healthy human individuals. TCRdb's copy holds only in-frame clones and misses some; the assay was immunoSEQ multiplex PCR. Of around 2,100,000 clones listed, about 95% are singletons. What was sequenced was naive CD8+ T cells sorted from blood. These receptors were taken from a man aged 18 to 30 in good health. CDR3s include the opening cysteine and the closing phenylalanine or tryptophan. A D gene is named only where the DNA matches it firmly. Some rows have no size entry. The others give once, few or many, or a class for an expanded clone.

clone_size	j_call	d_call	v_call	cdr3_nt	cdr3_aa
-	TRBJ2-6	-	TRBV29-1	TGCAGCGTTGAATTGCCGGGACCCACCCCCCTCTCTGGGGCCAACGTCCTGACTTTC	CSVELPGPTPLSGANVLTF
-	TRBJ2-2	TRBD1	TRBV7-3	TGTGCCAGCAGCGGACAGGGGAACACCGGGGAGCTGTTTTTT	CASSGQGNTGELFF
-	TRBJ1-2	TRBD1	TRBV19	TGTGCCAGTAGTCTCAGACAGGGCCCGAACTATGGCTACACCTTC	CASSLRQGPNYGYTF
few	TRBJ1-2	-	TRBV1	TGCACCAGCAGCCAAGATTGGACAGGGGATGGCTATGGCTACACCTTC	CTSSQDWTGDGYGYTF
once	TRBJ1-6	-	TRBV2	TGTGCCAGCAGTGAACTCCCCAGGGCCAATTCACCCCTCCACTTT	CASSELPRANSPLHF
-	TRBJ2-1	TRBD1	TRBV5-4	TGTGCCAGCAGCCCCTCGTCTGGGACAGGGGAATACAATGAGCAGTTCTTC	CASSPSSGTGEYNEQFF
-	TRBJ2-1	-	TRBV2	TGTGCCCTCCGCATGGGTCGGGATCCGAATGAGCAGTTCTTC	CALRMGRDPNEQFF
-	TRBJ2-1	TRBD2	TRBV10-3	TGTGCCATCAGTGAGTTGGCTAGCGGGGGGGCCGTGAATGAGCAGTTCTTC	CAISELASGGAVNEQFF
-	TRBJ2-5	TRBD2	TRBV7-9	TGTGCCAGCAGCACTGTAGCGGGCCCCCTGATAGAGACCCAGTACTTC	CASSTVAGPLIETQYF
-	TRBJ2-5	TRBD2	TRBV6-5	TGTGCCAGCAGTTACTCGACGGCGGGAGGGCCGGAGACCCAGTACTTC	CASSYSTAGGPETQYF
-	TRBJ2-3	TRBD1	TRBV18	TGTGCCAGCTCACCGTGGGACAGTAGCACAGATACGCAGTATTTT	CASSPWDSSTDTQYF
-	TRBJ2-7	-	TRBV4-1	TGCGCCAGCAGCCCCGCAGTCGGTTTCGCCTACGAGCAGTACTTC	CASSPAVGFAYEQYF
-	TRBJ1-4	-	TRBV25-1	TGTGCCAGCAGTGGTCAGGGACTTGAAAAACTGTTTTTT	CASSGQGLEKLFF
once	TRBJ2-7	-	TRBV10-1	TGCGCCAGCAGTGAGTCGGGTTTCCCCTACGAGCAGTACTTC	CASSESGFPYEQYF
-	TRBJ2-3	TRBD2	TRBV9	TGTGCCAGCAGCGTGCCCAAGCGGGATTCCCCTCGTCACGCAGATACGCAGTATTTT	CASSVPKRDSPRHADTQYF
-	TRBJ2-2	-	TRBV13	TGTGCCAGCAGCTTAACGGGGCGAGATACCGGGGAGCTGTTTTTT	CASSLTGRDTGELFF
-	TRBJ2-1	TRBD2	TRBV15	TGTGCCACCAGCAGGGGGGGGGAAAACAATGAGCAGTTCTTC	CATSRGGENNEQFF
-	TRBJ1-1	-	TRBV27	TGTGCCAGCAGTTGGCGCGGGGGTTCGGCTGAAGCTTTCTTT	CASSWRGGSAEAFF
-	TRBJ1-6	-	TRBV30	TGTGCCTGGAGTGTTAAGGCGCAGGGGCGGAATAATTCACCCCTCCACTTT	CAWSVKAQGRNNSPLHF
-	TRBJ2-7	TRBD2	TRBV4-1	TGCGCCAGCAGCCGGACTAGCGGGAGTCACGAGCAGTACTTC	CASSRTSGSHEQYF
-	TRBJ1-1	-	TRBV5-4	TGTGCCAGCAGCTTGGGAACGAGCGCTGAAGCTTTCTTT	CASSLGTSAEAFF
-	TRBJ2-1	TRBD2	TRBV7-2	TGTGCCAGCAGCTTAGAGGCGTTTCTAGCGGGAGGTGTAAATGAGCAGTTCTTC	CASSLEAFLAGGVNEQFF
-	TRBJ2-6	-	TRBV30	TGTGCCTGGAGTGAGGAATGGGGATCTGGGGCCAACGTCCTGACTTTC	CAWSEEWGSGANVLTF
-	TRBJ2-4	-	TRBV7-9	TGTGCCAGCAGCCAAGGGATAACCCGGGGCCCTAAAATGGATCAGTACTTC	CASSQGITRGPKMDQYF
-	TRBJ2-7	TRBD1	TRBV2	TGTGCCAGCGGACAGGGGCCGACCTACGAGCAGTACTTC	CASGQGPTYEQYF
-	TRBJ2-7	TRBD1	TRBV4-1	TGCGCCAGCAGCCAAGTAGAGGGGGCAAACGAGCAGTACTTC	CASSQVEGANEQYF
-	TRBJ1-1	TRBD1	TRBV18	TGTGCCAGCTCACCGCGGACAGGACTGAACACTGAAGCTTTCTTT	CASSPRTGLNTEAFF
-	TRBJ2-1	TRBD2	TRBV6-5	TGTGCCAGCACCCAGACTAGCGGGAGTGGGCATGAGCAGTTCTTC	CASTQTSGSGHEQFF
-	TRBJ2-1	TRBD2	TRBV27	TGTGCCAGCAGTTTGCGTATAGCGGGCGGGAGTATACCCAATGAGCAGTTCTTC	CASSLRIAGGSIPNEQFF
-	TRBJ1-1	TRBD1	TRBV7-9	TGTGCCAGCAGCCTGCCACAGGGGTTGGACACTGAAGCTTTCTTT	CASSLPQGLDTEAFF
-	TRBJ2-7	TRBD1	TRBV15	TGTGCCACCAGCGCCCTGGACAGGGGGTTTTACGAGCAGTACTTC	CATSALDRGFYEQYF
-	TRBJ2-5	-	TRBV7-9	TGTGCCAGCAGCGACCCTGACAGACAAGAGACCCAGTACTTC	CASSDPDRQETQYF
-	TRBJ2-7	-	TRBV18	TGTGCCAGCTCACCACCGACAGACTCCTACGAGCAGTACTTC	CASSPPTDSYEQYF
-	TRBJ1-5	-	TRBV27	TGTGCCAGCAGTCGTACAGGGAATCAGCCCCAGCATTTT	CASSRTGNQPQHF
-	TRBJ2-2	TRBD2	TRBV7-9	TGTGCCAGCAGCACAACCCTCCGGACTAGAGATGGGACCGGGGAGCTGTTTTTT	CASSTTLRTRDGTGELFF
once	TRBJ2-5	TRBD2	TRBV27	TGTGCCAGCGGACCTTTGGGGACTAGCGGGAGCGAGACCCAGTACTTC	CASGPLGTSGSETQYF
-	TRBJ1-4	TRBD1	TRBV7-9	TGTGCCAGCAGCTTAGCGGGGACAGGTTTAAATGAAAAACTGTTTTTT	CASSLAGTGLNEKLFF
once	TRBJ1-1	-	TRBV6-5	TGTGCCAGCAGTTACTTAGTTGATGAAGCTTTCTTT	CASSYLVDEAFF
-	TRBJ2-7	-	TRBV7-8	TGTGCCAGCAGCTTTGGTTCAGGGTTCGGCTACGAGCAGTACTTC	CASSFGSGFGYEQYF
-	TRBJ2-7	-	TRBV5-6	TGTGCCAGCAGTCCGGGTCTTTACGGGGAGCAGTACTTC	CASSPGLYGEQYF
-	TRBJ2-3	-	TRBV7-9	TGTGCCAGCAGCGAAGCCTGGTCAGATACGCAGTATTTT	CASSEAWSDTQYF
once	TRBJ2-7	TRBD2	TRBV9	TGTGCCAGCAGCGTAGTTGGGGGAGGGGAGCAGTACTTC	CASSVVGGGEQYF
-	TRBJ1-5	-	TRBV28	TGTGCCAGCAGTTTACAGGGTGTAGGCAATCAGCCCCAGCATTTT	CASSLQGVGNQPQHF
-	TRBJ2-3	-	TRBV7-9	TGTGCCAGCAGATCCAGAGATACGCAGTATTTT	CASRSRDTQYF
-	TRBJ1-6	TRBD1	TRBV11-2	TGTGCCAGCAGCTTAGCTGGGAGACAGGGACCGAACTCACCCCTCCACTTT	CASSLAGRQGPNSPLHF